The 21 T cell receptor beta chains below come from one sample, sequenced in a study of OX40 agonist ivuxolimab in advanced cancers. Profiled with immunoSEQ multiplex PCR; TCRdb holds only in-frame clones, not every one. The sample shows around 74,000 clones, 70% to 90% of them seen only once. Sequencing was performed on CD4+ or CD8+ T cells sorted from blood, taken in a trial of the OX40 agonist ivuxolimab. Source of these receptors: an adult with an advanced solid tumor such as melanoma, head and neck, liver or kidney cancer.

The chain couples TRBV4-2 to TRBJ1-1, with D hard to call. The V and J ends lost 6 bases and 0 bases respectively, with 8 bases between them. In germline, CDR1 is LGHNA, CDR2 YNFKEQ. The CDR3 contains 13 residues. As DNA, the CDR3 is TGTGCCAGCAGAACACTGCTGAACACTGAAGCTTTCTTT. It specifies CASRTLLNTEAFF.

To note about this clone: A read error may produce the germline difference seen at one junction end. Other nucleotide sequences in the sample specify the same CDR3. The chain employs TRBV4-2 and TRBJ2-5, with TRBD2 matching over 7 bases. The length of the CDR3 is 18 residues. Germline V lookup: CDR1 LGHNA, CDR2 YNFKEQ. The CDR3 bases are TGTGCCAGCAGTCAAGAGGGAGAGAGCGGGGTCCTCCAAGAGACCCAGTACTTC. It specifies CASSQEGESGVLQETQYF.

The chain joins TRBV27 to TRBJ2-6, with D possibly matching TRBD1 (5 bases). V dropped 0 bases and J dropped 4 bases, with 7 bases sitting between them. CDR3 length: 15 amino acids. Per the germline V gene, CDR1 is MNHEY and CDR2 is SMNVEV (reference sequence). In nucleotides, the CDR3 is TGTGCCAGCAGTTTATCAGGGGCCGGGGCCAACGTCCTGACTTTC. Protein: CASSLSGAGANVLTF.

The rearrangement joins TRBV6-1 to TRBJ2-2; D is ambiguous. V shed 6 bases and J shed 3 bases, with 5 bases lying between them. This CDR3 region has 12 residues. CDR1 is MNHNS and CDR2 is SASEGT in the germline V gene. The CDR3 spells CASSSYTGELFF. The CDR3 DNA is TGTGCCAGCAGCAGCTACACCGGGGAGCTGTTTTTT.

CDR3 residues: CASSYPDTKNQPQHF. CDR3 in DNA: TGTGCCAGCAGTTACCCCGACACGAAGAATCAGCCCCAGCATTTT. The chain has TRBV6-5 and TRBJ1-5; no clear D. Germline V gene sequence: CDR1 MNHEY, CDR2 SVGAGI. This CDR3 spans 15 amino acids. Between the trimmed V and J ends, which lost 2 bases and 4 bases, there was a span of 12 bases.

The chain joins TRBV6-5 to TRBJ1-2; D gene unclear. CDR1 MNHEY and CDR2 SVGAGI come from the germline V gene. The CDR3 consists of 13 residues. Trimming removed 5 bases from V and 6 bases from J, with 13 bases in between. CDR3 loop: CASSLRAAHGYTF. As DNA, the CDR3 is TGTGCCAGCAGTCTCCGGGCCGCGCATGGCTACACCTTC.

The genes are TRBV7-3 and TRBJ2-3; D possibly uses TRBD1 or TRBD2 (5 bases each). Germline V gene lookup returns CDR1 SGHTA and CDR2 FQGTGA. Deletions cut 5 bases from V and 0 bases from J, with 12 bases between. This CDR3 region has 15 residues. The CDR3 sequence is CASSPLGVSTDTQYF. CDR3 bases: TGTGCCAGCAGCCCGCTGGGGGTTAGCACAGATACGCAGTATTTT.

The chain uses TRBV15 and TRBJ2-7; 10 bases match TRBD2. The junction had 10 bases not matched to a gene; V was cut back by 0 bases and J by 2 bases. CDR3 length: 18 amino acids. Per germline, CDR1 LNHNV and CDR2 YYDKDF (reference sequence). Here the CDR3 reads CATSRDLLSAGGAYEQYF. In DNA, the CDR3 is TGTGCCACCAGCAGAGACCTACTTTCAGCGGGAGGGGCCTACGAGCAGTACTTC.

The J gene is TRBJ1-3, the V gene TRBV6-1; D is undetermined. Germline lookup yields CDR1 MNHNS and CDR2 SASEGT. The CDR3 extends over 14 amino acids. V was shortened by 8 bases and J by 3 bases, with 14 bases between the two germline ends. The CDR3 region is CASGGEFDGNTIYF. CDR3 DNA sequence: TGTGCCAGCGGTGGCGAGTTCGATGGAAACACCATATATTTT.

The chain employs TRBV5-1 and TRBJ1-2; D gene uncertain. This CDR3 contains 15 residues. The germline V gene encodes CDR1 SGHRS and CDR2 YFSETQ. The V end lost 0 bases, the J end lost 1 base, and 10 bases lay between the germline ends. CDR3 nucleotides: TGCGCCAGCAGCTTGGGGAGGGATTTTAACTATGGCTACACCTTC. This translates into CASSLGRDFNYGYTF.

The gene calls are TRBV6-5 and TRBJ1-1; 10 bases map to TRBD1. Germline values: CDR1 MNHEY, CDR2 SVGAGI. J was trimmed by 4 bases and V by 5 bases; bases with no gene match: 7. The CDR3 has 15 amino acids. The CDR3 loop reads CASSRTGGTGTEAFF. CDR3 DNA sequence: TGTGCCAGCAGTCGGACAGGGGGGACCGGCACTGAAGCTTTCTTT.

For the CDR3, the DNA is TGTGCCAGCAGCTCGGCGGGACAGGGAGGCCGTAGATACTTC. Translation: CASSSAGQGGRRYF. The chain joins TRBV11-2 to TRBJ2-7; 9 nucleotides agree with TRBD1. Germline CDR1 SGHAT, CDR2 FQNNGV. V was pared by 4 bases and J by 13 bases, with 14 bases of the junction left unmatched. This CDR3 is built from 14 residues. The whole variable domain, filled in from reference TRBV11-2 and TRBJ2-7, reads EAGVAQSPRYKIIEKRQSVAFWCNPISGHATLYWYQQILGQGPKLLIQFQNNGVVDDSQLPKDRFSAERLKGVDSTLKIQPAKLEDSAVYLCASSSAGQGGRRYFGPGTRLTVT.

V is TRBV7-9 and J is TRBJ2-1; D perhaps matches TRBD2 (6 bases). CDR1 and CDR2 (germline): SEHNR, FQNEAQ (reference sequence). V gave up 1 base and J gave up 4 bases, with 11 bases separating them. This CDR3 is 15 amino acids long. CDR3 in amino acids: CASSLGGEPYNEQFF. The CDR3 DNA reads as TGTGCCAGCAGCTTAGGGGGGGAGCCTTACAATGAGCAGTTCTTC.

In this sample, this clone turned up many times. The genes are TRBV4-3 and TRBJ2-7, with D possibly TRBD2 on 7 matching bases. Between the trimmed V and J ends, which lost 0 bases and 7 bases, there was a span of 16 bases. The length of the CDR3 is 15 residues. The germline V gene has CDR1 LGHNA and CDR2 YSLEER. The CDR3 loop reads CASSQEGGARWEQYF. The CDR3, as DNA: TGCGCCAGCAGCCAAGAAGGGGGGGCTAGATGGGAGCAGTACTTC.

The chain uses TRBV7-3 and TRBJ1-6; 8 bases are shared with TRBD1. V lost 5 bases and J lost 4; bases outside the gene matches: 4. The CDR3 contains 15 residues. Germline CDR1 reads SGHTA; CDR2 reads FQGTGA. In DNA form, the CDR3 reads TGTGCCAGCAGCGTCCGGGACAGGTATAATTCACCCCTCCACTTT. It codes for CASSVRDRYNSPLHF.

This clone was seen a few times. The V gene is TRBV5-1, the J gene TRBJ2-5, with D possibly TRBD2 on 5 matching bases. The germline V gene has CDR1 SGHRS and CDR2 YFSETQ. The CDR3 has 15 residues. V lost 2 bases and J 1 base, leaving 12 bases between the germline ends. Written as DNA, the CDR3 is TGCGCCAGCAGCTTCGGTAGCGCGGCCCAAGAGACCCAGTACTTC. The encoded protein is CASSFGSAAQETQYF.

V is TRBV4-3 and J is TRBJ2-3, with TRBD2 identical over 7 bases. The germline V gene encodes CDR1 LGHNA and CDR2 YSLEER. V shed 0 bases, J shed 0 bases, and the junction held 9 bases outside the gene matches. This CDR3 is 18 amino acids long. CDR3 residues: CASSQDLRAGTSTDTQYF. The CDR3 DNA follows: TGCGCCAGCAGCCAAGATCTAAGAGCGGGAACAAGCACAGATACGCAGTATTTT.

This CDR3 is CATSVGGLGYTF. In DNA form, the CDR3 reads TGTGCCACCAGCGTTGGGGGGCTCGGCTACACCTTC. The V gene is TRBV15, the J gene TRBJ1-2; D might be TRBD1 (6 bases). Trimming cost V 5 bases and J 8 bases, with 12 bases left between them. The CDR3 runs 12 residues. Germline V gene lookup returns CDR1 LNHNV and CDR2 YYDKDF (reference sequence).

CDR3 bases: TGTGCCAGCAGTTCGTTGACTAGCGGGTCAGAGACCCAGTACTTC. This sequence encodes CASSSLTSGSETQYF. The rearrangement joins TRBV27 to TRBJ2-5; 10 bases are a match to TRBD2. The germline gives CDR1 MNHEY, CDR2 SMNVEV (reference sequence). V shed 4 bases, J shed 4 bases, and the junction held 6 bases outside the gene matches. The CDR3 sequence is 15 residues long.

The chain joins TRBV7-2 to TRBJ2-7; 7 bases fit TRBD1. Germline CDR1 is SGHTA and CDR2 is FQGNSA. The CDR3 has 14 amino acids. V lost 5 bases to trimming and J lost 2 bases; unmatched junction nucleotides: 6. CDR3 nucleotides: TGTGCCAGCAGCCGGGACAGACTGACCTACGAGCAGTACTTC. It yields the protein CASSRDRLTYEQYF.

The table lists this clone with a few counts. V is TRBV30 and J is TRBJ1-2; weak D call: TRBD1 (6 bases). The V gene lost 6 bases and the J gene lost 2 bases, with 16 bases spanning the gap. This CDR3 has 14 amino acids. CDR1 and CDR2 (germline): GTSNPN, SVGIG (reference sequence). The CDR3 region is CACSAGEANYGYTF. CDR3 bases: TGTGCCTGTTCGGCAGGGGAAGCCAACTATGGCTACACCTTC.